These T cell receptor beta chains were read from a single sample in a study of cytomegalovirus exposure and HLA in healthy donors. Data came from immunoSEQ multiplex PCR; TCRdb stores just in-frame clones and leaves some out. The data contain 100,000 or so clones, around 86% of them singletons. The sample comprised PBMCs. All receptors come from a woman aged 18-29 years in good health and CMV-seropositive. CDR3s include the opening cysteine and the closing phenylalanine or tryptophan. D genes are given only for firm matches. Clone size is given for some rows only: seen once, a few or many times, or a class if the clone is expanded.

d_call: TRBD1; clone_size: -; v_call: TRBV4-1; j_call: TRBJ2-7; cdr3_aa: CASSPLLGQSHEQYF; cdr3_nt: TGCGCCAGCAGCCCCCTCCTGGGACAGTCCCACGAGCAGTACTTC
d_call: TRBD2; clone_size: -; v_call: TRBV5-1; j_call: TRBJ2-7; cdr3_aa: CASSRRGGPYYSYEQYF; cdr3_nt: TGCGCCAGCAGCCGTCGGGGGGGCCCTTATTATTCCTACGAGCAGTACTTC
d_call: -; clone_size: -; v_call: TRBV6-1; j_call: TRBJ2-3; cdr3_aa: CASSDDISTQYF; cdr3_nt: TGTGCCAGCAGTGATGACATCAGTACGCAGTATTTT
d_call: TRBD1; clone_size: -; v_call: TRBV13; j_call: TRBJ2-5; cdr3_aa: CASRGTGHETQYF; cdr3_nt: TGTGCCAGCAGGGGGACAGGGCACGAGACCCAGTACTTC
d_call: -; clone_size: once; v_call: TRBV28; j_call: TRBJ1-2; cdr3_aa: CASSTDTGNYGYTF; cdr3_nt: TGTGCCAGCAGTACCGACACAGGGAACTATGGCTACACCTTC
d_call: -; clone_size: once; v_call: TRBV2; j_call: TRBJ1-1; cdr3_aa: CASSELQGGLNTEAFF; cdr3_nt: TGTGCCAGCAGTGAATTACAGGGCGGTTTGAACACTGAAGCTTTCTTT
d_call: -; clone_size: -; v_call: TRBV6-4; j_call: TRBJ2-2; cdr3_aa: CARETVNTGELFF; cdr3_nt: TGTGCCAGAGAGACAGTGAACACCGGGGAGCTGTTTTTT
d_call: TRBD2; clone_size: -; v_call: TRBV2; j_call: TRBJ2-2; cdr3_aa: CASNSQGLTGELFF; cdr3_nt: TGTGCCAGCAACAGTCAGGGACTAACCGGGGAGCTGTTTTTT
d_call: TRBD2; clone_size: -; v_call: TRBV28; j_call: TRBJ2-5; cdr3_aa: CASSFRPGLAGVQETQYF; cdr3_nt: TGTGCCAGCAGTTTCCGTCCGGGACTAGCGGGGGTACAAGAGACCCAGTACTTC
d_call: -; clone_size: -; v_call: TRBV4-1; j_call: TRBJ2-7; cdr3_aa: CASSQDLREQYF; cdr3_nt: TGCGCCAGCAGCCAAGATCTGAGGGAGCAGTACTTC
d_call: -; clone_size: -; v_call: TRBV15; j_call: TRBJ2-5; cdr3_aa: CATSRDFGEQETQYF; cdr3_nt: TGTGCCACCAGCAGAGATTTTGGGGAGCAAGAGACCCAGTACTTC
d_call: TRBD2; clone_size: -; v_call: TRBV11-1; j_call: TRBJ2-1; cdr3_aa: CASSPRLGLANTYNEQFF; cdr3_nt: TGTGCCAGCAGCCCGCGGTTGGGACTAGCGAACACCTACAATGAGCAGTTCTTC
d_call: TRBD2; clone_size: -; v_call: TRBV7-8; j_call: TRBJ2-7; cdr3_aa: CASSPSTSSSYEQYF; cdr3_nt: TGTGCCAGCAGCCCATCGACTAGCAGCTCCTACGAGCAGTACTTC
d_call: -; clone_size: -; v_call: TRBV18; j_call: TRBJ1-2; cdr3_aa: CASSAREPGNYGYTF; cdr3_nt: TGTGCCAGCTCAGCAAGGGAGCCGGGTAACTATGGCTACACCTTC
d_call: -; clone_size: -; v_call: TRBV15; j_call: TRBJ1-1; cdr3_aa: CATSSDALGGVDTEAFF; cdr3_nt: TGTGCCACCAGCTCAGACGCTTTAGGGGGGGTGGACACTGAAGCTTTCTTT
d_call: -; clone_size: -; v_call: TRBV4-1; j_call: TRBJ1-6; cdr3_aa: CASSQEANSPLHF; cdr3_nt: TGCGCCAGCAGCCAAGAAGCTAATTCACCCCTCCACTTT
d_call: -; clone_size: -; v_call: TRBV2; j_call: TRBJ1-3; cdr3_aa: CASSEALRGGNTIYF; cdr3_nt: TGTGCCAGCAGTGAGGCCTTACGGGGGGGAAACACCATATATTTT
d_call: TRBD1; clone_size: -; v_call: TRBV19; j_call: TRBJ1-4; cdr3_aa: CASSIRTGLTNEKLFF; cdr3_nt: TGTGCCAGTAGTATACGGACAGGGCTAACTAATGAAAAACTGTTTTTT
d_call: -; clone_size: -; v_call: TRBV11-2; j_call: TRBJ2-3; cdr3_aa: CASSLRLPVADTQYF; cdr3_nt: TGTGCCAGCAGCTTAAGACTGCCAGTGGCAGATACGCAGTATTTT
d_call: TRBD1; clone_size: few; v_call: TRBV30; j_call: TRBJ2-7; cdr3_aa: CAWAGTGYYEQYF; cdr3_nt: TGTGCCTGGGCCGGGACAGGCTACTACGAGCAGTACTTC
d_call: -; clone_size: -; v_call: TRBV13; j_call: TRBJ2-6; cdr3_aa: CASGEAGANVLTF; cdr3_nt: TGTGCCAGCGGAGAGGCTGGGGCCAACGTCCTGACTTTC
d_call: -; clone_size: -; v_call: TRBV9; j_call: TRBJ2-1; cdr3_aa: CASSGSGSSYNEQFF; cdr3_nt: TGTGCCAGCAGCGGAAGCGGATCCTCCTACAATGAGCAGTTCTTC
d_call: TRBD1; clone_size: -; v_call: TRBV7-2; j_call: TRBJ1-2; cdr3_aa: CASSLWDSNYGYTF; cdr3_nt: TGTGCCAGCAGCTTATGGGACAGCAACTATGGCTACACCTTC
d_call: -; clone_size: -; v_call: TRBV6-5; j_call: TRBJ2-7; cdr3_aa: CASSYYGHVDSYEQYF; cdr3_nt: TGTGCCAGCAGTTATTATGGACACGTCGACTCCTACGAGCAGTACTTC
d_call: -; clone_size: -; v_call: TRBV19; j_call: TRBJ1-2; cdr3_aa: CATQKESGTPYGYTF; cdr3_nt: TGTGCCACCCAAAAGGAAAGTGGGACACCATATGGCTACACCTTC
d_call: -; clone_size: -; v_call: TRBV7-2; j_call: TRBJ1-5; cdr3_aa: CASSLGAVSNQPQHF; cdr3_nt: TGTGCCAGCAGCTTGGGGGCAGTTAGCAATCAGCCCCAGCATTTT
d_call: TRBD1; clone_size: -; v_call: TRBV11-1; j_call: TRBJ2-7; cdr3_aa: CASSSGQLLIWDEQYF; cdr3_nt: TGTGCCAGCAGCTCGGGACAGCTTCTCATTTGGGACGAGCAGTACTTC
d_call: -; clone_size: -; v_call: TRBV6-6; j_call: TRBJ2-3; cdr3_aa: CASSPGLGDFADTQYF; cdr3_nt: TGTGCCAGCAGTCCCGGCCTAGGGGATTTTGCAGATACGCAGTATTTT
d_call: -; clone_size: -; v_call: TRBV18; j_call: TRBJ2-5; cdr3_aa: CASSQDRETQYF; cdr3_nt: TGTGCCAGCTCACAGGACAGAGAGACCCAGTACTTC
d_call: -; clone_size: -; v_call: TRBV4-1; j_call: TRBJ1-4; cdr3_aa: CASSQPGATNEKLFF; cdr3_nt: TGCGCCAGCAGCCAACCCGGGGCAACTAATGAAAAACTGTTTTTT
d_call: -; clone_size: -; v_call: TRBV11-3; j_call: TRBJ2-5; cdr3_aa: CASSELREQETQYF; cdr3_nt: TGTGCCAGCAGCGAACTCAGGGAACAAGAGACCCAGTACTTC
d_call: -; clone_size: -; v_call: TRBV25-1; j_call: TRBJ1-3; cdr3_aa: CASSGGGGFAGNTIYF; cdr3_nt: TGTGCCAGCAGTGGTGGTGGGGGGTTTGCTGGAAACACCATATATTTT
d_call: -; clone_size: -; v_call: TRBV11-2; j_call: TRBJ1-5; cdr3_aa: CASSLDRGAEQPQHF; cdr3_nt: TGTGCCAGCAGCTTGGACCGGGGGGCCGAGCAGCCCCAGCATTTT
d_call: -; clone_size: -; v_call: TRBV29-1; j_call: TRBJ2-6; cdr3_aa: CSVGPGDSVLTF; cdr3_nt: TGCAGCGTGGGCCCCGGAGACAGCGTCCTGACTTTC
d_call: -; clone_size: once; v_call: TRBV9; j_call: TRBJ1-1; cdr3_aa: CASSVAANTEAFF; cdr3_nt: TGTGCCAGCAGCGTCGCGGCGAACACTGAAGCTTTCTTT
d_call: -; clone_size: -; v_call: TRBV9; j_call: TRBJ2-2; cdr3_aa: CASSVEEGVGWYTGELFF; cdr3_nt: TGTGCCAGCAGCGTAGAAGAGGGCGTCGGGTGGTACACCGGGGAGCTGTTTTTT
d_call: TRBD2; clone_size: -; v_call: TRBV19; j_call: TRBJ2-3; cdr3_aa: CASSIESAGGLTDTQYF; cdr3_nt: TGTGCCAGTAGTATAGAATCAGCGGGGGGCCTCACAGATACGCAGTATTTT
d_call: TRBD1; clone_size: few; v_call: TRBV11-2; j_call: TRBJ1-2; cdr3_aa: CASSLLRGQAGGYTF; cdr3_nt: TGTGCCAGCAGCTTGCTGAGGGGACAGGCGGGGGGCTACACCTTC
d_call: -; clone_size: -; v_call: TRBV27; j_call: TRBJ2-7; cdr3_aa: CASSPHRDSYEQYF; cdr3_nt: TGTGCCAGCAGCCCCCATAGAGACTCCTACGAGCAGTACTTC
d_call: -; clone_size: -; v_call: TRBV28; j_call: TRBJ1-2; cdr3_aa: CASKKPGLFYGYTF; cdr3_nt: TGTGCCAGTAAGAAGCCGGGACTCTTCTATGGCTACACCTTC
d_call: -; clone_size: -; v_call: TRBV18; j_call: TRBJ1-5; cdr3_aa: CASSPDNNQPQHF; cdr3_nt: TGTGCCAGCTCACCAGACAACAATCAGCCCCAGCATTTT
d_call: -; clone_size: -; v_call: TRBV5-8; j_call: TRBJ1-1; cdr3_aa: CASSLSSVSMGTEAFF; cdr3_nt: TGTGCCAGCAGCTTGTCTAGTGTTAGCATGGGCACTGAAGCTTTCTTT
d_call: -; clone_size: -; v_call: TRBV27; j_call: TRBJ1-6; cdr3_aa: CASSLLQINSPLHF; cdr3_nt: TGTGCCAGCAGTTTGCTCCAGATAAATTCACCCCTCCACTTT
d_call: -; clone_size: once; v_call: TRBV19; j_call: TRBJ1-6; cdr3_aa: CASRQSNSPLHF; cdr3_nt: TGTGCCAGTAGACAGAGCAATTCACCCCTCCACTTT
d_call: -; clone_size: -; v_call: TRBV11-3; j_call: TRBJ2-2; cdr3_aa: CASSLWRENTGELFF; cdr3_nt: TGTGCCAGCAGCTTATGGCGGGAGAACACCGGGGAGCTGTTTTTT
d_call: -; clone_size: -; v_call: TRBV27; j_call: TRBJ1-2; cdr3_aa: CASSTPQGGYTF; cdr3_nt: TGTGCCAGCAGTACCCCACAGGGCGGCTACACCTTC
d_call: TRBD2; clone_size: -; v_call: TRBV19; j_call: TRBJ2-2; cdr3_aa: CASSIWLAGAHTGELFF; cdr3_nt: TGTGCCAGTAGTATATGGTTAGCGGGAGCTCACACCGGGGAGCTGTTTTTT